The next 25 T cell receptor beta chains were all read from a single sample in a study of T cell responses to AZD1222 COVID-19 vaccine. The method was immunoSEQ multiplex PCR; TCRdb's version includes in-frame clones alone and lacks a portion of them. The sample has roughly 150,000 clones, approximately 90% seen once. The specimen was peripheral blood, collected on day 0 of MenACWY control vaccination. These receptors were obtained from an adult in good health.

The V and J genes are TRBV4-2 and TRBJ1-2; 9 positions match TRBD1. Unmatched junction bases numbered 6, after V lost 0 bases and J lost 7 bases. The germline V gene has CDR1 LGHNA and CDR2 YNFKEQ. The CDR3 has 15 amino acids. The CDR3 protein is CASSQDRDRVGGYTF. In nucleotides, the CDR3 is TGTGCCAGCAGCCAAGATCGGGACAGGGTCGGTGGCTACACCTTC.

The V and J genes are TRBV28 and TRBJ2-5, with D possibly being TRBD1 or TRBD2 (7 bases each). CDR1 is MDHEN, CDR2 SYDVKM, per germline. This CDR3 region has 14 residues. Trimming took off 3 bases at V and 2 bases at J, with 10 bases between the two ends. The chain's CDR3 is CASSFRGGQETQYF. CDR3 bases: TGTGCCAGCAGTTTCAGGGGGGGGCAAGAGACCCAGTACTTC.

This clone was detected once. The chain joins TRBV24-1 to TRBJ1-6; D remains unclear. Trimming took 6 bases from V and 0 from J, leaving 2 bases between them. The CDR3 has 13 amino acids. Germline CDR1 KGHDR, CDR2 SFDVKD. CDR3 bases: TGTGCCACCAGTAGCTCCTATAATTCACCCCTCCACTTT. It translates to CATSSSYNSPLHF.

V is TRBV2 and J is TRBJ1-1, with 7 bases identical to TRBD1. V shed 6 bases, J shed 3 bases, and the junction held 7 bases outside the gene matches. The germline gives CDR1 SNHLY, CDR2 FYNNEI. The CDR3 has 14 amino acids. CDR3 nucleotide sequence: TGTGCCAGCAGCGTTACAGGGGTCGACACTGAAGCTTTCTTT. Its translation: CASSVTGVDTEAFF.

CDR3: CASSLDGANHGNQPQHF. Here the CDR3 DNA reads TGCGCCAGCAGCTTGGACGGGGCCAACCACGGCAATCAGCCCCAGCATTTT. The gene calls are TRBV5-1 and TRBJ1-5; D possibly corresponds to TRBD1 (5 bases). V was shortened by 0 bases and J by 2 bases, with 15 bases between the two germline ends. This CDR3 has 17 amino acids. Per the germline V gene, CDR1 is SGHRS and CDR2 is YFSETQ.

In this sample, this clone turned up once. This chain connects TRBV30 to TRBJ1-4, with a possible D match to TRBD1 (5 bases). This CDR3 region has 16 residues. Trimming stripped 1 base from V and 5 bases from J, with 17 bases between. Germline lookup yields CDR1 GTSNPN and CDR2 SVGIG (reference sequence). Written as DNA, the CDR3 is TGTGCCTGGAGTGCCAACTCTGGGACGGCGAATGAAAAACTGTTTTTT. Its translation is CAWSANSGTANEKLFF.

The genes are TRBV5-4 and TRBJ2-5, with TRBD2 identical over 11 bases. Germline V gene data show CDR1 as SGHNT and CDR2 as YYREEE (reference sequence). This CDR3 contains 14 residues. V was clipped by 2 bases and J by 3 bases; unmatched bases: 0. CDR3 in amino acids: CASSFSGGEETQYF. In nucleotides, the CDR3 is TGTGCCAGCAGCTTTAGCGGGGGGGAAGAGACCCAGTACTTC.

The chain links TRBV7-2 to TRBJ1-5, with no clear D. Trimming stripped 1 base from V and 4 bases from J, with 17 bases between. This CDR3 region has 17 residues. CDR1 is SGHTA, CDR2 FQGNSA, per germline. CDR3 nucleotide sequence: TGTGCCAGCAGCTTAGTACCCGTGGACGAGGAAAATCAGCCCCAGCATTTT. Amino acid sequence: CASSLVPVDEENQPQHF.

This chain links TRBV9 with TRBJ1-6, with D tentatively TRBD1 (5 bases). CDR3 size: 13 residues. Germline V CDR1 and CDR2: SGDLS, YYNGEE. Trimming cost V 4 bases and J 9 bases, with 11 bases left between them. The CDR3 sequence is CASSPRGASPLHF. In DNA form, the CDR3 reads TGTGCCAGCAGCCCGCGAGGGGCTTCACCCCTCCACTTT. Full variable domain (missing parts from reference TRBV9 and TRBJ1-6): DSGVTQTPKHLITATGQRVTLRCSPRSGDLSVYWYQQSLDQGLQFLIQYYNGEERAKGNILERFSAQQFPDLHSELNLSSLELGDSALYFCASSPRGASPLHFGNGTRLTVT.

The chain uses TRBV28 and TRBJ2-7, with a possible D match to TRBD2 (6 bases). CDR1 and CDR2 (germline): MDHEN, SYDVKM. Trimming removed 6 bases from V and 1 base from J, with 13 bases in between. CDR3 length: 14 residues. CDR3 sequence reads: CASSLTGGSYEQYF. CDR3 DNA sequence: TGTGCCAGCAGCCTGACTGGAGGGTCCTACGAGCAGTACTTC.

The CDR3, as DNA: TGTGCCTGGAGTCTGGGGGGAGACACAGATACGCAGTATTTT. Translated: CAWSLGGDTDTQYF. J is TRBJ2-3 and V is TRBV30; D perhaps matches TRBD2 (6 bases). The CDR3 covers 14 residues. CDR1 is GTSNPN, CDR2 SVGIG, per germline (reference sequence). The V end lost 2 bases, the J end lost 2 bases, and 11 bases lay between the germline ends.

CDR3 bases: TGTGCCAGTAGTATCGTCAGGGGGGATTCACCCCTCCACTTT. This translates into CASSIVRGDSPLHF. The chain has TRBV19 and TRBJ1-6, with TRBD1 matching over 7 bases. V was pared by 3 bases and J by 8 bases, with 4 bases of the junction left unmatched. Germline V gene sequence: CDR1 LNHDA, CDR2 SQIVND (reference sequence). The CDR3 consists of 14 residues. Together with reference TRBV19 and TRBJ1-6, the CDR3 gives the full variable domain: DGGITQSPKYLFRKEGQNVTLSCEQNLNHDAMYWYRQDPGQGLRLIYYSQIVNDFQKGDIAEGYSVSREKKESFPLTVTSAQKNPTAFYLCASSIVRGDSPLHFGNGTRLTVT.

V usage is TRBV24-1 and J usage is TRBJ1-5; D remains unclear. Trimming left V 9 bases short and J 0 bases short, with 14 bases between. Per the germline V gene, CDR1 is KGHDR and CDR2 is SFDVKD. This CDR3 has 15 amino acids. In DNA form, the CDR3 reads TGTGCCACCGGTAGCTCGGAGGTTAGCAATCAGCCCCAGCATTTT. It yields the protein CATGSSEVSNQPQHF.

This chain uses TRBV4-3 with TRBJ2-3; D ambiguous. The V end was cut by 3 bases, the J end by 5 bases, with 9 bases between. This CDR3 comprises 13 residues. CDR1 and CDR2 from the germline V gene are LGHNA and YSLEER. CDR3 nucleotide sequence: TGCGCCAGCAGCCAGGCGGACGGAGATACGCAGTATTTT. Its translation: CASSQADGDTQYF.

The chain employs TRBV7-2 and TRBJ1-1; D ambiguous. V was trimmed by 2 bases and J by 0 bases, leaving 7 bases between them. The germline V gene encodes CDR1 SGHTA and CDR2 FQGNSA. CDR3 size: 14 residues. The CDR3 reads CASSLYGLNTEAFF. In nucleotides, the CDR3 is TGTGCCAGCAGCTTATATGGCCTGAACACTGAAGCTTTCTTT.

This chain uses TRBV19 with TRBJ1-1; the match to TRBD1 covers 8 bases. Trimming took 1 base from V and 1 from J; bases not matched to a gene: 2. This CDR3 region has 15 residues. Germline CDR1 reads LNHDA; CDR2 reads SQIVND (reference sequence). The CDR3 loop reads CASSIAGQGNTEAFF. CDR3 nucleotide sequence: TGTGCCAGTAGTATAGCAGGACAGGGGAACACTGAAGCTTTCTTT.

This clone was observed a single time. The chain links TRBV19 to TRBJ2-7; no reliable D call. With 5 bases removed from V and 7 bases from J, the gap between germline ends came to 15 bases. Germline CDR1 reads LNHDA; CDR2 reads SQIVND (reference sequence). There are 13 residues in the CDR3. The CDR3 region has the DNA TGTGCCAGTAGTCCCAACGGTGTTGGGGAGCAGTACTTC. It encodes CASSPNGVGEQYF.

This clone was detected once. The chain links TRBV25-1 to TRBJ1-6; no definite D call. Trimming cost V 1 base and J 9 bases, with 16 bases left between them. The germline gives CDR1 MGHDK, CDR2 SYGVNS. The CDR3 totals 16 residues. The CDR3 nucleotides are TGTGCCAGCAGTGAATCGGGAGCCTCCGGGAGTTCACCCCTCCACTTT. As protein: CASSESGASGSSPLHF. Based on the CDR3 plus reference TRBV25-1 and TRBJ1-6, the full variable domain is EADIYQTPRYLVIGTGKKITLECSQTMGHDKMYWYQQDPGMELHLIHYSYGVNSTEKGDLSSESTVSRIRTEHFPLTLESARPSHTSQYLCASSESGASGSSPLHFGNGTRLTVT.

This chain joins TRBV9 and TRBJ2-7; perhaps TRBD2 as D (6 bases). The CDR3 runs 15 residues. Trimming cost V 4 bases and J 4 bases, with 18 bases left between them. CDR1 is SGDLS, CDR2 YYNGEE, per germline. The CDR3 protein is CASSPGTSTAYEQYF. The CDR3 nucleotides are TGTGCCAGCAGCCCTGGGACTTCCACAGCGTACGAGCAGTACTTC.

V and J are TRBV5-5 and TRBJ2-2, with 11 bases aligning to TRBD2. Germline values: CDR1 SGHKS, CDR2 YYEKEE (reference sequence). V dropped 1 base and J dropped 5; count of bases not matched to a gene: 4. This CDR3 region has 16 residues. The DNA for the CDR3 is TGTGCCAGCAGCTTGACTAGCGGGGGTTCTACCGGGGAGCTGTTTTTT. Amino acids: CASSLTSGGSTGELFF.

Of note for this clone: Other nucleotide sequences in the sample specify the same CDR3. The gene calls are TRBV7-9 and TRBJ2-1; D unresolved. Germline values: CDR1 SEHNR, CDR2 FQNEAQ (reference sequence). The germline V and J ends were trimmed by 0 bases and 3 bases, with 6 bases remaining between them. The CDR3 runs to 14 residues. CDR3 in amino acids: CASSLAPSYNEQFF. The CDR3 region has the DNA TGTGCCAGCAGCTTAGCTCCCAGCTACAATGAGCAGTTCTTC.

V usage is TRBV6-2 or TRBV6-3 and J usage is TRBJ1-1, with D uncertain. V was clipped by 5 bases and J by 11 bases, with 21 bases between them. The CDR3 length is 14 residues. Germline-derived CDR1 and CDR2 are MNHEY and SVGEGT. The CDR3 region is CASSDPGPPGYAFF. CDR3 bases: TGTGCCAGCAGTGACCCAGGACCCCCAGGATACGCTTTCTTT.

The gene calls are TRBV3-1 (or the pseudogene TRBV3-2) and TRBJ1-3; D unclear. The CDR3 totals 15 residues. CDR1 and CDR2 (germline): LGHDT, YNNKEL (reference sequence). V was shortened by 0 bases and J by 2 bases, with 8 bases between the two germline ends. Here the CDR3 DNA reads TGTGCCAGCAGCCAAGAAGAGAAAACTGGAAACACCATATATTTT. Translated, it gives CASSQEEKTGNTIYF.

The V gene is TRBV6-5, the J gene TRBJ2-7, with 7 bases aligning to TRBD1. Germline loops: CDR1 MNHEY, CDR2 SVGAGI. Trimming cost V 3 bases and J 2 bases; bases outside gene matches: 7. This CDR3 comprises 15 residues. The CDR3 region is CASSYLATGTYEQYF. DNA for the CDR3: TGTGCCAGCAGTTATCTTGCGACAGGGACCTACGAGCAGTACTTC.

The J gene is TRBJ1-5, the V gene TRBV5-1; possibly TRBD1 for D (6 bases). In germline, CDR1 is SGHRS, CDR2 YFSETQ. There are 15 residues in the CDR3. Trimming stripped 0 bases from V and 4 bases from J, with 11 bases between. CDR3 sequence reads: CASSLEGTWNQPQHF. DNA of the CDR3: TGCGCCAGCAGCTTGGAGGGGACATGGAATCAGCCCCAGCATTTT.